This TCR beta chain was observed in a study of shared clonotypes between healthy human individuals. The deep-level immunoSEQ assay was used. Using immunoSEQ multiplex PCR, the repertoire was profiled, and TCRdb retains in-frame clones only, with some absent. The sample lists 600,000 to 800,000 clones, around 77% occurring once. This clone is a singleton in its sample. Its target is unknown. General study findings and limits: Naive CD4 clonotypes were shared across a few donors at around 5.4%. Investigators expected sequencing depth to affect clonotype sharing among donors.

Germline-derived CDR1 and CDR2 are KGHSH and LQKENI. The V end was cut by 3 bases, the J end by 5 bases, with 11 bases between. CDR3 length equals 13 residues. Sequencing used memory CD4+ T cells sorted from blood. This sample's subset: CD45RA-negative fraction. The V gene is TRBV18, the J gene TRBJ2-7; tentative D call: TRBD2 (6 bases). The sequence was obtained from a woman in her twenties or thirties in good health. The CDR3: CASSPGDFNEQYF. The CDR3 DNA sequence: TGTGCCAGCTCACCTGGGGACTTCAACGAGCAGTACTTC.